The present T cell receptor beta chain was sequenced within a study of T-cell reconstitution after alpha-beta-depleted transplantation in children. This clonotype occurred a few times. Its antigen remains unknown. CDR1 and CDR2 (germline): SEHNR, FQNEAQ (reference sequence). The V gene end was trimmed by 5 bases and the J gene end by 7 bases; junction bases not matched to a gene: 3. This CDR3 has 15 residues. TCRbeta library construction was performed incorporating unique molecular identifiers. Each CDR3 protein is one row after TCRdb ran MiXCR on the PCR reads. The table shows about 420,000 distinct CDR3 sequences, with about a sixth occurring only once. Overall study findings and caveats: The origin of high day-60 TCRbeta diversity in some patients lay in surviving recipient T cells and thymic progenitors. Several hundred expanded graft clones reportedly were the source of alpha-beta T cells about two months after transplant.

The sequencing here drew on PBMCs, mostly from graft donor cells, taken 360 days after TCRalphabeta/CD19-depleted stem cell transplant. This TCR was recovered from a boy under two years old who had a stem cell transplant for Wiskott-Aldrich syndrome, so the T cells may come from the graft donor. The chain carries TRBV7-9 and TRBJ2-1; 15 positions match TRBD2. For the CDR3, the DNA is TGTGCCAGCAGCGAAGGGACTAGCGGGAGGAATGAGCAGTTCTTC. Translating it yields CASSEGTSGRNEQFF.